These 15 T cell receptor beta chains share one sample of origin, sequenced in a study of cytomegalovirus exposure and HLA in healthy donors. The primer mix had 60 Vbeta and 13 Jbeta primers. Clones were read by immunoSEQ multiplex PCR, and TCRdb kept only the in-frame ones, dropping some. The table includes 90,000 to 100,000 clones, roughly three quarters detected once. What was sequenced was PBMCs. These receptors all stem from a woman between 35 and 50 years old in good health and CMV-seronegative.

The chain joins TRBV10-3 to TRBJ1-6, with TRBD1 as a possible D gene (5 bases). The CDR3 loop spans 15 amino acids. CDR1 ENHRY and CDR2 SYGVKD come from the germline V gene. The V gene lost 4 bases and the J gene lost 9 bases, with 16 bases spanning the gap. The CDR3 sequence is CAISGGLYGSSPLHF. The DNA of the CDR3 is TGTGCCATCAGTGGGGGCCTCTATGGTAGTTCACCCCTCCACTTT.

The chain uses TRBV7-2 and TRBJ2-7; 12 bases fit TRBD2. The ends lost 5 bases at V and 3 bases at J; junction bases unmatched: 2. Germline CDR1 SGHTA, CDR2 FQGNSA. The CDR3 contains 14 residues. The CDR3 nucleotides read TGTGCCAGCAGCCGACTAGCGGGAGACTACGAGCAGTACTTC. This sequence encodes CASSRLAGDYEQYF.

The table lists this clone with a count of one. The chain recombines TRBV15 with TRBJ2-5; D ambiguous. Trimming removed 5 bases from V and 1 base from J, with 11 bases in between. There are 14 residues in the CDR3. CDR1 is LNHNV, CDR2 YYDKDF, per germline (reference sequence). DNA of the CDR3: TGTGCCACCAGCGTCCAAATTAGCCAAGAGACCCAGTACTTC. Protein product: CATSVQISQETQYF.

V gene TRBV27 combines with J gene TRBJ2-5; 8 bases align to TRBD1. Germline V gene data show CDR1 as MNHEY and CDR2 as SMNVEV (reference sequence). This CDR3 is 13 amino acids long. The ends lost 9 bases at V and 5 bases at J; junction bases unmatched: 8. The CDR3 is CASTGQGDETQYF. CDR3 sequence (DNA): TGTGCCAGTACTGGACAGGGAGACGAGACCCAGTACTTC.

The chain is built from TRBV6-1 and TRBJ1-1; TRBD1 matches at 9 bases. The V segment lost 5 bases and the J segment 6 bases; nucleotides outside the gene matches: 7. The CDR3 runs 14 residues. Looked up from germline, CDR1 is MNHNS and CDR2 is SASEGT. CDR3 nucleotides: TGTGCCAGCAGTCCACAGGGGGCGTTTTCTGAAGCTTTCTTT. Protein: CASSPQGAFSEAFF.

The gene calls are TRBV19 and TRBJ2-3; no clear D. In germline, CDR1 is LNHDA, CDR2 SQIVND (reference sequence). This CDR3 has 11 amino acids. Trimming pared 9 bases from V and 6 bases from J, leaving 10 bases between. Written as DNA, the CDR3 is TGTGCCAGCCAGGTGGGCGATACGCAGTATTTT. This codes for CASQVGDTQYF.

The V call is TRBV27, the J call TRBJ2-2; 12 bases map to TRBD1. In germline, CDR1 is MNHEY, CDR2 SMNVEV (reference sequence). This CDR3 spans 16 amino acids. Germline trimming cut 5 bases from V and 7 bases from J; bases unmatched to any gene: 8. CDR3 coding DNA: TGTGCCAGCAGTGCCCGGGACAGGGGGCGCGGCGGGGAGCTGTTTTTT. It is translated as CASSARDRGRGGELFF.

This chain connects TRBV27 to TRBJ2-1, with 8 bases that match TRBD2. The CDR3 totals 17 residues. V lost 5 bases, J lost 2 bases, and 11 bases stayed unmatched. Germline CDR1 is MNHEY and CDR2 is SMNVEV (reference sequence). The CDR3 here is CASSTRTSPKAYNEQFF. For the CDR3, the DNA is TGTGCCAGCAGTACCCGGACTAGCCCAAAGGCCTACAATGAGCAGTTCTTC.

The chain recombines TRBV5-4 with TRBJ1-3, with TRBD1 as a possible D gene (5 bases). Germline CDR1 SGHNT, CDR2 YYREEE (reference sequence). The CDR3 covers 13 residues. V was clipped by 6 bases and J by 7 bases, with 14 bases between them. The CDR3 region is CASTSFPGNTIYF. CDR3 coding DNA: TGTGCCAGCACCTCTTTCCCAGGGAACACCATATATTTT.

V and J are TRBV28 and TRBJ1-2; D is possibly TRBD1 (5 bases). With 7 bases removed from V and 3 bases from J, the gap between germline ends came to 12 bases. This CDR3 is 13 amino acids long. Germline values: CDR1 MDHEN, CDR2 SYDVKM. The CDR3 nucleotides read TGTGCCAGCATGTCGACAGTTTACTATGGCTACACCTTC. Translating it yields CASMSTVYYGYTF.

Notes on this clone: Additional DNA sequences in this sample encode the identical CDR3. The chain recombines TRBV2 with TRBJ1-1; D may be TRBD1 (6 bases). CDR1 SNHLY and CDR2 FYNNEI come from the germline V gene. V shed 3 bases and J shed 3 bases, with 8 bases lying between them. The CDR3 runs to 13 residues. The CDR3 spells CASSEDRYTEAFF. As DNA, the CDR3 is TGTGCCAGCAGTGAGGACAGATACACTGAAGCTTTCTTT. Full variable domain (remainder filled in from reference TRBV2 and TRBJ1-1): EPEVTQTPSHQVTQMGQEVILRCVPISNHLYFYWYRQILGQKVEFLVSFYNNEISEKSEIFDDQFSVERPDGSNFTLKIRSTKLEDSAMYFCASSEDRYTEAFFGQGTRLTVV.

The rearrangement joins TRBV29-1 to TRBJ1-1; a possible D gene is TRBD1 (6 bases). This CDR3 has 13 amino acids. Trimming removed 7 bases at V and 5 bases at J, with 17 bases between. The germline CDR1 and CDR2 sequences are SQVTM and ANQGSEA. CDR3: CSAETGTGTEAFF. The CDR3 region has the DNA TGCAGCGCCGAAACAGGGACGGGTACTGAAGCTTTCTTT. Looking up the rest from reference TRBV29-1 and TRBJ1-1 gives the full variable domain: SAVISQKPSRDICQRGTSLTIQCQVDSQVTMMFWYRQQPGQSLTLIATANQGSEATYESGFVIDKFPISRPNLTFSTLTVSNMSPEDSSIYLCSAETGTGTEAFFGQGTRLTVV.

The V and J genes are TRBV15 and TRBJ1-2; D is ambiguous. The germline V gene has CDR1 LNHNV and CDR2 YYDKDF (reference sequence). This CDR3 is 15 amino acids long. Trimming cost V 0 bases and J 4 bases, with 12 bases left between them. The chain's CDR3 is CATSRDPRKLYGYTF. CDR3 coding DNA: TGTGCCACCAGCAGAGATCCGCGGAAACTCTATGGCTACACCTTC.

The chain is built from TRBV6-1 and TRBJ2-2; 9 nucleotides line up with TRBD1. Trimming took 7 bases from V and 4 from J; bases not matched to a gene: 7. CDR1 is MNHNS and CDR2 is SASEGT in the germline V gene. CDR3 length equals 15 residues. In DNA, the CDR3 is TGTGCCAGCATAATACCGGGACAGGGCACCGGGGAGCTGTTTTTT. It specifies CASIIPGQGTGELFF.

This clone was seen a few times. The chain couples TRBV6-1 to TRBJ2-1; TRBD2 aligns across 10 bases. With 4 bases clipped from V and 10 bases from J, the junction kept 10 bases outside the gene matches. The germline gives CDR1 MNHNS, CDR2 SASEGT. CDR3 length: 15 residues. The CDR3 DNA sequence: TGTGCCAGCAGTGCGACTAGCGGGCCGTCATGGGAGCAGTTCTTC. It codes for CASSATSGPSWEQFF.